These 22 T cell receptor beta chains share one sample of origin, sequenced in a study of CD8+ T cells in alopecia areata. As the sequencing template, cDNA was produced by extracting RNA and reverse transcribing it. TCRdb keeps only in-frame clones here, not all; method: immunoSEQ multiplex PCR. The sample includes hundreds of thousands of clones, 67% seen only once; the top ten take around 1.2%. Source: CD4+ T cells sorted from blood, taken at week 0. These receptor sequences come from a human donor with alopecia areata.

This clone has only one observation. The V and J genes are TRBV9 and TRBJ2-1, with a tentative D call TRBD2 (5 bases). Germline assignment: CDR1 SGDLS and CDR2 YYNGEE. V dropped 4 bases and J dropped 8 bases, with 16 bases sitting between them. The CDR3 runs to 14 residues. The CDR3 nucleotides read TGTGCCAGCAGCCCCCGGGGTCCTGGGCATGAGCAGTTCTTC. Translating gives CASSPRGPGHEQFF.

This clone was counted a few times. Other DNA sequences in the same sample also yield this CDR3. The chain uses TRBV9 and TRBJ1-2; 7 bases match TRBD1. From germline, CDR1 is SGDLS and CDR2 YYNGEE. The V gene end was trimmed by 0 bases and the J gene end by 2 bases; junction bases not matched to a gene: 1. The CDR3 is 14 residues long. CDR3 sequence reads: CASSVGQGNYGYTF. The CDR3 DNA reads as TGTGCCAGCAGCGTAGGACAGGGAAACTATGGCTACACCTTC.

The V and J genes are TRBV5-4 and TRBJ2-3; 7 positions match TRBD1. The CDR3 has 14 amino acids. V was clipped by 9 bases and J by 3 bases; unmatched bases: 10. Germline V gives CDR1 SGHNT, CDR2 YYREEE (reference sequence). Here the CDR3 DNA reads TGTGCCACTACAACAGGGGCTGGAACAGATACGCAGTATTTT. This codes for CATTTGAGTDTQYF.

The V call is TRBV11-2, the J call TRBJ2-7; the D is unclear. Germline values: CDR1 SGHAT, CDR2 FQNNGV. V gave up 5 bases and J gave up 6 bases, with 11 bases separating them. The CDR3 spans 12 residues. This CDR3 is CASSPAAPEQYF. The CDR3 nucleotides read TGTGCCAGCAGCCCCGCAGCTCCCGAGCAGTACTTC.

The V call is TRBV6-5, the J call TRBJ2-7; D might be TRBD1 or TRBD2, each matching 5 bases. Germline V gene sequence: CDR1 MNHEY, CDR2 SVGAGI. The CDR3 has 15 residues. Trimming cost V 5 bases and J 0 bases, with 14 bases left between them. CDR3 residues: CASSRRGVSSYEQYF. The CDR3, as DNA: TGTGCCAGCAGTCGTAGAGGGGTGAGCTCCTACGAGCAGTACTTC.

CDR3 protein: CASSSTVGAGVSEVQHF. The CDR3, as DNA: TGTGCCAGCAGCTCTACCGTGGGGGCAGGAGTTTCTGAGGTCCAGCATTTT. The chain has TRBV5-6 and TRBJ1-5; tentatively, D is TRBD1 (6 bases). The germline V gene has CDR1 SGHDT and CDR2 YYEEEE. This CDR3 contains 17 residues. V lost 3 bases, J lost 12 bases, and 28 bases lay in between. Complete variable domain (other parts from reference TRBV5-6 and TRBJ1-5): DAGVTQSPTHLIKTRGQQVTLRCSPKSGHDTVSWYQQALGQGPQFIFQYYEEEERQRGNFPDRFSGHQFPNYSSELNVNALLLGDSALYLCASSSTVGAGVSEVQHFGDGTRLSIL.

The chain employs TRBV30 and TRBJ2-7, with D perhaps TRBD2 (6 bases). The germline CDR1 and CDR2 sequences are GTSNPN and SVGIG (reference sequence). The CDR3 spans 12 residues. V shed 1 base and J shed 4 bases, with 8 bases lying between them. CDR3 coding DNA: TGTGCCTGGAGTGCGGACTATTACGAGCAGTACTTC. Protein: CAWSADYYEQYF.

On this clone: Other DNA sequences within the sample encode an identical CDR3. The chain recombines TRBV30 with TRBJ2-6; D gene uncertain. The CDR3 spans 14 residues. Germline CDR1 GTSNPN, CDR2 SVGIG (reference sequence). V was pared by 0 bases and J by 3 bases, with 6 bases between. The CDR3 sequence: CAWSVGVGANVLTF. The CDR3 DNA reads as TGTGCCTGGAGTGTCGGAGTTGGGGCCAACGTCCTGACTTTC. The full variable domain, rest sourced from reference TRBV30 and TRBJ2-6, is SQTIHQWPATLVQPVGSPLSLECTVEGTSNPNLYWYRQAAGRGLQLLFYSVGIGQISSEVPQNLSASRPQDRQFILSSKKLLLSDSGFYLCAWSVGVGANVLTFGAGSRLTVL.

The CDR3 region is CASSFNGGAGETQYF. As DNA, the CDR3 is TGTGCCAGCAGCTTCAATGGCGGGGCCGGAGAGACCCAGTACTTC. V usage is TRBV7-2 and J usage is TRBJ2-5; perhaps TRBD2 as D (6 bases). Germline CDR1 is SGHTA and CDR2 is FQGNSA. The CDR3 runs to 15 residues. The V gene lost 3 bases and the J gene lost 4 bases, with 15 bases spanning the gap.

The chain recombines TRBV7-2 with TRBJ2-4; no reliable D call. The CDR3 length is 12 residues. The germline V gene encodes CDR1 SGHTA and CDR2 FQGNSA. Deletions cut 3 bases from V and 8 bases from J, with 8 bases between. CDR3 protein: CASSFSVDIQYF. The CDR3 coding sequence is TGTGCCAGCAGCTTTTCCGTGGACATTCAGTACTTC.

The V gene is TRBV5-6, the J gene TRBJ2-7, with D unresolved. The germline CDR1 and CDR2 sequences are SGHDT and YYEEEE. The CDR3 runs to 14 residues. The germline V and J ends were trimmed by 2 bases and 7 bases, with 16 bases remaining between them. CDR3 in amino acids: CASSFYLLHGEQYF. The CDR3 DNA follows: TGTGCCAGCAGCTTTTACTTACTCCACGGGGAGCAGTACTTC.

This chain uses TRBV29-1 with TRBJ2-1; D may be TRBD1 (5 bases). Germline V gene lookup returns CDR1 SQVTM and CDR2 ANQGSEA. Trimming removed 7 bases at V and 7 bases at J, with 14 bases between. This CDR3 has 12 residues. For the CDR3, the DNA is TGCAGCGCCTCAGACAGACTGAATGAGCAGTTCTTC. Amino acid sequence: CSASDRLNEQFF.

This clone was seen only once. The V and J genes are TRBV30 and TRBJ2-7; 7 positions match TRBD1. This CDR3 has 14 amino acids. The germline V gene encodes CDR1 GTSNPN and CDR2 SVGIG (reference sequence). J was trimmed by 5 bases and V by 3 bases; bases with no gene match: 10. The CDR3 region is CAWRKTGFLDEQYF. The DNA for the CDR3 is TGTGCCTGGAGGAAGACAGGGTTTCTTGACGAGCAGTACTTC.

The V and J genes are TRBV4-2 and TRBJ1-6; 7 bases are shared with TRBD1. CDR3 length equals 16 residues. Germline lookup yields CDR1 LGHNA and CDR2 YNFKEQ. Losses at the gene ends were 0 bases for V and 10 bases for J; bases not matched to a gene: 9. Here the CDR3 reads CASSQDKDRVWSPLHF. DNA for the CDR3: TGTGCCAGCAGCCAAGACAAAGACAGGGTTTGGTCACCCCTCCACTTT.

This chain joins TRBV30 and TRBJ2-7, with D perhaps matching TRBD2 (7 bases). CDR1 is GTSNPN and CDR2 is SVGIG in the germline V gene (reference sequence). V was trimmed by 0 bases and J by 2 bases, leaving 14 bases between them. The CDR3 loop spans 15 amino acids. CDR3 sequence: CAWSVLGGPPYEQYF. CDR3 nucleotide sequence: TGTGCCTGGAGTGTATTGGGGGGGCCCCCCTACGAGCAGTACTTC.

J is TRBJ1-1 and V is TRBV30, with no clear D. The V end lost 1 base, the J end lost 6 bases, and 3 bases lay between the germline ends. CDR1 and CDR2 from the germline V gene are GTSNPN and SVGIG (reference sequence). The CDR3 sequence is 10 residues long. The CDR3 nucleotides are TGTGCCTGGAGTGGTGCTGAAGCTTTCTTT. The encoded protein is CAWSGAEAFF.

The V gene is TRBV4-3, the J gene TRBJ2-7; D call uncertain. Trimming pared 2 bases from V and 6 bases from J, leaving 11 bases between. Germline lookup yields CDR1 LGHNA and CDR2 YSLEER. The CDR3 consists of 13 residues. The CDR3 coding sequence is TGCGCCAGCAGCCAAATTCCAGGCAGCGAGCAGTACTTC. It encodes CASSQIPGSEQYF.

This rearrangement joins TRBV18 to TRBJ1-1; TRBD1 agrees at 7 bases. V was pared by 8 bases and J by 2 bases, with 5 bases of the junction left unmatched. Germline assignment: CDR1 KGHSH and CDR2 LQKENI. This CDR3 has 13 amino acids. Here the CDR3 reads CASAGQENTEAFF. The DNA for the CDR3 is TGTGCCAGCGCCGGACAGGAAAACACTGAAGCTTTCTTT.

This chain uses TRBV29-1 with TRBJ1-4, with no clear D. The germline CDR1 and CDR2 sequences are SQVTM and ANQGSEA. The CDR3 extends over 13 amino acids. Deletions cut 6 bases from V and 5 bases from J, with 13 bases between. CDR3 sequence (DNA): TGCAGCGTCCGGCGATCCGCAAATGAAAAACTGTTTTTT. It codes for CSVRRSANEKLFF.

CDR3 sequence: CASSLSTGGYGYTF. The CDR3 bases are TGTGCCAGCAGCTTATCTACTGGGGGCTATGGCTACACCTTC. This chain links TRBV7-2 with TRBJ1-2; tentative D call: TRBD1 (5 bases). The CDR3 is 14 residues long. Trimming stripped 2 bases from V and 4 bases from J, with 11 bases between. Germline V gene sequence: CDR1 SGHTA, CDR2 FQGNSA.

The chain combines TRBV9 with TRBJ1-2; D perhaps matches TRBD1 (5 bases). The germline V gene has CDR1 SGDLS and CDR2 YYNGEE. This CDR3 region has 13 residues. The V end lost 4 bases, the J end lost 13 bases, and 20 bases lay between the germline ends. Here the CDR3 reads CASSMRGAGAVTF. The CDR3 bases are TGTGCCAGCAGCATGAGGGGAGCCGGGGCAGTCACCTTC.

This chain uses TRBV27 with TRBJ2-2; D unresolved. This CDR3 has 13 amino acids. Per the germline V gene, CDR1 is MNHEY and CDR2 is SMNVEV (reference sequence). Trimming cost V 5 bases and J 7 bases, with 11 bases left between them. The CDR3 region has the DNA TGTGCCAGCAGTCCCATACACGGCGGGGAGCTGTTTTTT. Amino acids: CASSPIHGGELFF.